A single sample is the source of the 21 T cell receptor beta chains below, sequenced in a study of shared clonotypes between healthy human individuals (dated by TCRdb to about 2020). The library was built by means of the immunoSEQ multiplex PCR assay. TCRdb stores this immuneACCESS table with in-frame sequences only. Part of the clones is absent; in the studies checked, under half of the shortfall reflects unresolved V genes, and no reason is known for the rest. Here the sample has 1,400,000 or so clones; 98% to 99% occur a single time. The ten largest make up roughly 0.35% of the sample. Source material: naive CD4+ T cells sorted from blood. The meaning of the sample's cell subset or site label: CD45RA+ positively selected. These receptors all stem from a man aged 25 to 40 in good health.

This clone appeared once. The CDR3 sequence is CASSLGGFEKLFF. The DNA for the CDR3 is TGCGCCAGCAGCTTGGGAGGGTTTGAAAAACTGTTTTTT. This chain links TRBV5-1 with TRBJ1-4; D is unclear. V lost 0 bases and J lost 7, with 7 bases in between. The CDR3 is made up of 13 amino acids. Germline V gives CDR1 SGHRS, CDR2 YFSETQ.

Note on this clone: The same CDR3 can be traced to other DNA sequences in this sample. CDR3 in DNA: TGTGCCAGCAGCTTAGCTCCAGGCTACGAGCAGTACTTC. Its protein is CASSLAPGYEQYF. V gene TRBV11-2 combines with J gene TRBJ2-7, with no clear D. The germline V gene has CDR1 SGHAT and CDR2 FQNNGV. Trimming pared 1 base from V and 3 bases from J, leaving 7 bases between. This CDR3 has 13 residues.

The rearrangement uses TRBV11-3 and TRBJ2-1; D gene unclear. The CDR3 contains 15 residues. V dropped 1 base and J dropped 1 base, with 8 bases sitting between them. Looked up from germline, CDR1 is SGHNT and CDR2 is YENEEA. The CDR3 protein is CASSLGQSSYNEQFF. CDR3 bases: TGTGCCAGCAGCTTAGGGCAGTCATCCTACAATGAGCAGTTCTTC.

The chain joins TRBV6-1 to TRBJ2-7; the D is unclear. The CDR3 consists of 11 residues. V dropped 7 bases and J dropped 3 bases, with 7 bases sitting between them. Looked up from germline, CDR1 is MNHNS and CDR2 is SASEGT. CDR3 DNA: TGTGCCAGCACCGTTTACTACGAGCAGTACTTC. This sequence encodes CASTVYYEQYF.

V and J are TRBV14 and TRBJ1-1; D is perhaps TRBD1 (6 bases). This CDR3 is 13 amino acids long. Trimming took 4 bases from V and 9 from J, leaving 15 bases between them. Germline V gives CDR1 SGHDN, CDR2 FVKESK. CDR3 residues: CASSLDPGHQAFF. CDR3 coding DNA: TGTGCCAGCAGCCTCGACCCGGGACATCAAGCTTTCTTT.

V gene TRBV5-1 combines with J gene TRBJ2-1, with D uncertain. The CDR3 totals 12 residues. The germline V and J ends were trimmed by 1 base and 8 bases, with 7 bases remaining between them. Germline loops: CDR1 SGHRS, CDR2 YFSETQ. The DNA for the CDR3 is TGCGCCAGCAGCTTGTCCACCGATGAGCAGTTCTTC. Translated: CASSLSTDEQFF.

This clone was found once. The rearrangement uses TRBV9 and TRBJ2-5; D may be TRBD2 (6 bases). The germline V gene encodes CDR1 SGDLS and CDR2 YYNGEE. V was trimmed by 6 bases and J by 2 bases, leaving 20 bases between them. The length of the CDR3 is 16 residues. This chain's CDR3 is CASTRTEGLIQETQYF. The DNA of the CDR3 is TGTGCCAGCACTCGGACGGAGGGGCTCATTCAAGAGACCCAGTACTTC.

The chain links TRBV11-2 to TRBJ2-3; 9 bases align to TRBD2. The V gene's germline CDR1 is SGHAT and CDR2 FQNNGV. The CDR3 spans 17 residues. J was trimmed by 0 bases and V by 2 bases; bases with no gene match: 6. CDR3 DNA: TGTGCCAGCAGCTTAATCCTTCTAGCGGGGAGCACAGATACGCAGTATTTT. Amino acid sequence: CASSLILLAGSTDTQYF.

The chain combines TRBV12-5 with TRBJ2-2, with no clear D. V was shortened by 2 bases and J by 7 bases, with 8 bases between the two germline ends. The CDR3 extends over 13 amino acids. Germline values: CDR1 LGHNT, CDR2 FRNRAP. CDR3 nucleotide sequence: TGTGCTAGTGGTTTGACCGACCTCGGGGAGCTGTTTTTT. Its translation is CASGLTDLGELFF.

The V and J genes are TRBV11-2 and TRBJ1-4; D gene ambiguous. This CDR3 comprises 13 residues. The germline V and J ends were trimmed by 3 bases and 6 bases, with 8 bases remaining between them. Germline CDR1 and CDR2: SGHAT and FQNNGV. CDR3 loop: CASSFEEYEKLFF. In DNA, the CDR3 is TGTGCCAGCAGCTTTGAGGAATATGAAAAACTGTTTTTT. Using reference TRBV11-2 and TRBJ1-4 for the parts outside the CDR3, the full variable domain is EAGVAQSPRYKIIEKRQSVAFWCNPISGHATLYWYQQILGQGPKLLIQFQNNGVVDDSQLPKDRFSAERLKGVDSTLKIQPAKLEDSAVYLCASSFEEYEKLFFGSGTQLSVL.

The CDR3 DNA sequence: TGCGCCAGCAAATTGATAGGGTTGGGACAGGGCGTTTACAATGAGCAGTTCTTC. Protein sequence: CASKLIGLGQGVYNEQFF. The V call is TRBV5-1, the J call TRBJ2-1; 9 bases line up with TRBD1. Germline lookup yields CDR1 SGHRS and CDR2 YFSETQ. V dropped 6 bases and J dropped 4; count of bases not matched to a gene: 17. CDR3 length equals 18 residues.

The V and J genes are TRBV11-2 and TRBJ2-7; the D is unclear. The CDR3 totals 15 residues. Per germline, CDR1 SGHAT and CDR2 FQNNGV. V lost 0 bases to trimming and J lost 1 base, with 10 bases between them. This chain's CDR3 is CASSLEVVSSYEQYF. In DNA, the CDR3 is TGTGCCAGCAGCTTAGAGGTTGTCTCTTCCTACGAGCAGTACTTC.

CDR3 sequence (DNA): TGCGCCAGCAGCCAACCCAGAACAGTGGGAAACAATGAGCAGTTCTTC. This gives the protein CASSQPRTVGNNEQFF. This chain connects TRBV5-1 to TRBJ2-1; D gene ambiguous. Per germline, CDR1 SGHRS and CDR2 YFSETQ. The CDR3 length is 16 residues. V was trimmed by 4 bases and J by 5 bases, leaving 19 bases between them. Full variable domain (remainder filled in from reference TRBV5-1 and TRBJ2-1): KAGVTQTPRYLIKTRGQQVTLSCSPISGHRSVSWYQQTPGQGLQFLFEYFSETQRNKGNFPGRFSGRQFSNSRSEMNVSTLELGDSALYLCASSQPRTVGNNEQFFGPGTRLTVL.

The chain recombines TRBV29-1 with TRBJ2-3; D gene ambiguous. Trimming removed 7 bases from V and 0 bases from J, with 14 bases in between. The germline CDR1 and CDR2 sequences are SQVTM and ANQGSEA. CDR3 length: 14 residues. As DNA, the CDR3 is TGCAGCGCGGCGGAACAAACTAGCACAGATACGCAGTATTTT. Protein product: CSAAEQTSTDTQYF.

Notes on this clone: The identical CDR3 is also encoded by other nucleotide sequences in the sample. This rearrangement joins TRBV5-1 to TRBJ2-1, with D possibly TRBD1 on 5 matching bases. Looked up from germline, CDR1 is SGHRS and CDR2 is YFSETQ. The V gene lost 0 bases and the J gene lost 8 bases, with 9 bases spanning the gap. The CDR3 is 13 amino acids. The CDR3 sequence is CASSLAQGHEQFF. The CDR3 DNA reads as TGCGCCAGCAGCTTGGCGCAGGGCCATGAGCAGTTCTTC.

The genes are TRBV7-9 and TRBJ1-3; weak D call: TRBD1 (5 bases). CDR1 is SEHNR, CDR2 FQNEAQ, per germline (reference sequence). Trimming removed 5 bases from V and 0 bases from J, with 20 bases in between. There are 18 residues in the CDR3. The CDR3 sequence: CASSAPGGFRHSGNTIYF. In DNA, the CDR3 is TGTGCCAGCAGCGCTCCCGGGGGGTTCCGTCACTCTGGAAACACCATATATTTT.

The V and J genes are TRBV28 and TRBJ2-5; no firm D call. The V end lost 6 bases, the J end lost 2 bases, and 16 bases lay between the germline ends. The length of the CDR3 is 15 residues. CDR1 is MDHEN and CDR2 is SYDVKM in the germline V gene. The CDR3 protein is CASSSDPRKQETQYF. CDR3 nucleotides: TGTGCCAGCAGCTCCGATCCAAGAAAGCAAGAGACCCAGTACTTC.

The chain recombines TRBV9 with TRBJ2-7; 9 bases align to TRBD1. The CDR3 length is 14 residues. Losses at the gene ends were 3 bases for V and 5 bases for J; bases not matched to a gene: 6. Germline V lookup: CDR1 SGDLS, CDR2 YYNGEE. CDR3 region: CASSEGQGLHEQYF. CDR3 coding DNA: TGTGCCAGCAGCGAGGGACAGGGACTACACGAGCAGTACTTC. Filled out from reference TRBV9 and TRBJ2-7, the complete variable domain reads DSGVTQTPKHLITATGQRVTLRCSPRSGDLSVYWYQQSLDQGLQFLIQYYNGEERAKGNILERFSAQQFPDLHSELNLSSLELGDSALYFCASSEGQGLHEQYFGPGTRLTVT.

The chain recombines TRBV28 with TRBJ2-1; 9 nucleotides align to TRBD2. Germline trimming cut 5 bases from V and 4 bases from J; bases unmatched to any gene: 9. CDR1 MDHEN and CDR2 SYDVKM come from the germline V gene. The CDR3 has 16 amino acids. CDR3: CASSDRLAEGYNEQFF. CDR3 coding DNA: TGTGCCAGCAGTGATAGACTAGCGGAGGGGTACAATGAGCAGTTCTTC.

A note on this clone: This sample includes further DNA sequences coding for the same CDR3. This chain uses TRBV5-4 with TRBJ2-1; 7 positions agree with TRBD2. The CDR3 has 15 amino acids. The V and J ends lost 0 bases and 4 bases, in that order; junction bases with no gene match: 4. Germline V gives CDR1 SGHNT, CDR2 YYREEE (reference sequence). The CDR3 DNA follows: TGTGCCAGCAGCTTGGAGGCTAGCGGTTACAATGAGCAGTTCTTC. Translating it yields CASSLEASGYNEQFF.

The chain employs TRBV27 and TRBJ2-5; 8 bases align to TRBD2. The CDR3 is 15 residues long. V shed 3 bases and J 6 bases; nucleotides not matched to a gene: 9. In germline, CDR1 is MNHEY, CDR2 SMNVEV (reference sequence). The CDR3 DNA sequence: TGTGCCAGCAGTTTGAGTCGGGAGGGCCCGAAGACCCAGTACTTC. It codes for CASSLSREGPKTQYF.